This TCR beta chain stems from a study of T-cell memory formation after mild COVID-19 (dated by TCRdb to about 2021). In the study overall: TCR sequence clusters from the two donors were found to be largely donor specific. T-cell clones expanding and contracting after mild COVID-19 in a couple of donors were tracked by longitudinal TCRalpha and TCRbeta repertoire sequencing. Two young, previously healthy adult volunteers made up the cohort, one male and one female. General conclusions and limits of the study: SARS-CoV-2 specificity of the second-wave clones peaking on day 37 was not confirmed. The study included only two mild cases, and larger cohorts that include severe cases with pre-infection samples were judged to be necessary. Some responding clones were detected in pre-infection memory, which suggested that pre-existing cross-reactive memory T cells had joined the SARS-CoV-2 response. From day 15 to 85, contracting clones showed balanced CD4/CD8 phenotypes, whereas a second wave of clones that expanded from day 15 to 37 leaned towards CD4+. Contracting CD4+ clones were found mainly in CM and EM memory subsets, while CD8+ clones were enriched in EMRA.

TCRdb names Illumina NovaSeq 6000 as the instrument used. TCRalpha and TCRbeta cDNA libraries were built by 5'RACE with constant-segment primers, adding sample barcodes and unique molecular identifiers. Trizol reagent was used to extract RNA from every sample. Library amplification was performed in two PCR steps, and a second sample barcode and Illumina TruSeq adapters were introduced in the second step. Libraries were sequenced on an Illumina NovaSeq with 2 x 150 bp paired-end reads. The paper's processing steps were these. The reads were demultiplexed and collapsed into UMI-guided consensus sequences using migec v1.2.7. Using mixcr v2.1.11, UMI consensuses were aligned to TRA and TRB V and J templates and then assembled into clonotypes. A clonotype was counted as expanded or contracted only if both edgeR and NoisET called the change significant, with noise models trained on biological replicates. For edgeR calls, a false discovery rate-adjusted p below 0.01 and a log2 fold-change threshold of 1 were applied. As an exploratory analysis of dynamics, PCA with hierarchical clustering was applied to max-normalized trajectories of the 1000 most abundant clonotypes. Separately sequenced CD4+ and CD8+ repertoires were used to assign the CD4 or CD8 phenotype of responding clones. TCRdb took the public reads, trimmed them with fastp at Q25, ran MiXCR for clone calling and kept in-frame beta chains. Duplicate CDR3 protein sequences are folded into a single record with the most common DNA and genes. The V and J calls follow TCRdb's processing rather than the paper's. Within this sample are 380,000 or so distinct CDR3 sequences, with approximately 13% of them counted one time only. 22% of the sample belongs to the ten largest clones.

Germline trimming amounts to 0 bases on V and 5 bases on J, with 5 as the count of junction bases outside the gene matches. In the germline V gene, CDR1 corresponds to SGDLS and CDR2 to YYNGEE. The CDR3, from cysteine to phenylalanine, totals 16 residues. Only the CDR3 DNA stays, 48 bases, in frame from base 1. Concerning this clonotype: No antigen is known for it. No much larger clone exists at a distance of one base, and base qualities are not known.

PBMCs were isolated by Ficoll-Paque density gradient centrifugation. The sequencing input was PBMCs or a T cell subset sorted from them (not recorded which). The rearranged segments are TRBV9 and TRBJ2-2, with 9 bases aligning to TRBD1. The origin of this receptor is a man between 18 and 29 years old who had mild COVID-19 (a few samples of this study predate the infection). The sample titles of this study are shuffled in the database, so cell type and time point are left out; the donor was told from shared clones. Here is the DNA: TGTGCCAGCAGCGTAGCCCGGACAGGGGATACCGGGGAGCTGTTTTTT. Its protein reads: CASSVARTGDTGELFF.